The 24 T cell receptor beta chains given below trace back to one sample, sequenced in a study of blood T cell repertoires in COVID-19. The method was immunoSEQ multiplex PCR; TCRdb's version includes in-frame clones alone and lacks a portion of them. The sample holds some 220,000 clones, nearly 90% seen once. Sequencing was carried out using peripheral blood. The receptors stem from a woman younger than 35 who had recovered from COVID-19.

This clone was observed a handful of times. The genes are TRBV13 and TRBJ2-1; no definite D call. The V gene lost 2 bases and the J gene lost 9 bases, with 11 bases spanning the gap. The CDR3 spans 13 residues. From germline, CDR1 is PRHDT and CDR2 FYEKMQ (reference sequence). CDR3 sequence: CASSLIRGGEQFF. The CDR3 DNA follows: TGTGCCAGCAGCTTAATCAGAGGCGGTGAGCAGTTCTTC.

The rearrangement uses TRBV29-1 and TRBJ1-1, with D maybe TRBD1 (6 bases). This CDR3 has 12 amino acids. Trimming stripped 7 bases from V and 5 bases from J, with 14 bases between. Germline V gene lookup returns CDR1 SQVTM and CDR2 ANQGSEA. The DNA for the CDR3 is TGCAGCGCATCGACAGGACTTACTGAAGCTTTCTTT. This encodes CSASTGLTEAFF.

The rearrangement joins TRBV20-1 to TRBJ2-5; D may be TRBD2 (5 bases). The V gene lost 6 bases and the J gene lost 11 bases, with 16 bases spanning the gap. Germline loops: CDR1 DFQATT, CDR2 SNEGSKA (reference sequence). This CDR3 is 11 amino acids long. CDR3 loop: CSALSPGLQYF. The CDR3 coding sequence is TGCAGTGCCCTCAGCCCGGGATTACAGTACTTC.

V is TRBV4-1 and J is TRBJ2-7, with 12 bases aligning to TRBD2. V shed 3 bases and J 3 bases; nucleotides not matched to a gene: 3. CDR1 and CDR2 (germline): MGHRA, YSYEKL. This CDR3 has 15 residues. CDR3 sequence (DNA): TGCGCCAGCAGCCACCCTAGCGGGGGGGACTACGAGCAGTACTTC. It translates to CASSHPSGGDYEQYF.

This clone occurred once. CDR3 protein: CASSGGGVGETQYF. Here the CDR3 DNA reads TGTGCCAGCAGTGGTGGCGGGGTGGGTGAGACCCAGTACTTC. The chain uses TRBV6-2 or TRBV6-3 and TRBJ2-5, with D possibly TRBD2 on 6 matching bases. V lost 5 bases, J lost 5 bases, and 15 bases lay in between. The CDR3 is 14 residues long. Looked up from germline, CDR1 is MNHEY and CDR2 is SVGEGT.

J is TRBJ2-1 and V is TRBV27; weak D call: TRBD1 (6 bases). CDR1 is MNHEY and CDR2 is SMNVEV in the germline V gene (reference sequence). V gave up 7 bases and J gave up 3 bases, with 13 bases separating them. This CDR3 is 14 amino acids long. CDR3 bases: TGTGCCAGCAACCGAGGGGGTTACTACAATGAGCAGTTCTTC. It specifies CASNRGGYYNEQFF.

The gene calls are TRBV30 and TRBJ1-2, with D uncertain. Germline V gene sequence: CDR1 GTSNPN, CDR2 SVGIG (reference sequence). CDR3 length: 14 amino acids. V lost 0 bases to trimming and J lost 1 base, with 9 bases between them. CDR3 nucleotide sequence: TGTGCCTGGAGTGTACATCTGATTAACTATGGCTACACCTTC. Translated: CAWSVHLINYGYTF.

CDR3 DNA sequence: TGTGCCAGCAGCCCCGGAGGAGCAACTAGCACAGATACGCAGTATTTT. It encodes CASSPGGATSTDTQYF. The rearrangement links TRBV9 to TRBJ2-3; possibly TRBD2 for D (5 bases). CDR3 length: 16 amino acids. Deletions cut 4 bases from V and 0 bases from J, with 15 bases between. Germline V CDR1 and CDR2: SGDLS, YYNGEE.

The V gene is TRBV5-1, the J gene TRBJ2-1; no firm D call. Germline CDR1 and CDR2: SGHRS and YFSETQ. Trimming stripped 4 bases from V and 0 bases from J, with 11 bases between. CDR3 length: 15 amino acids. CDR3 protein: CASSPSRLSYNEQFF. CDR3 bases: TGCGCCAGCAGCCCATCGCGGCTCTCCTACAATGAGCAGTTCTTC.

This chain joins TRBV19 and TRBJ1-3; no clear D gene. V lost 0 bases, J lost 7 bases, and 13 bases lay in between. This CDR3 is built from 15 residues. The germline V gene has CDR1 LNHDA and CDR2 SQIVND (reference sequence). The chain's CDR3 is CASSIEWQARNTIYF. CDR3 nucleotide sequence: TGTGCCAGTAGTATAGAGTGGCAGGCCCGGAACACCATATATTTT.

The chain has TRBV6-5 and TRBJ2-7; unclear D gene. Germline V lookup: CDR1 MNHEY, CDR2 SVGAGI. V lost 6 bases and J 6 bases, leaving 12 bases between the germline ends. This CDR3 comprises 12 residues. The CDR3 loop reads CASRNTISEQYF. CDR3 bases: TGTGCCAGCAGAAACACTATATCCGAGCAGTACTTC.

The chain recombines TRBV2 with TRBJ2-7, with 8 bases fitting TRBD1. Germline values: CDR1 SNHLY, CDR2 FYNNEI. This CDR3 has 12 residues. V shed 6 bases, J shed 7 bases, and the junction held 5 bases outside the gene matches. CDR3 sequence reads: CASRAGGREQYF. The CDR3 region has the DNA TGTGCCAGCAGAGCAGGGGGCCGAGAGCAGTACTTC.

The chain carries TRBV7-3 and TRBJ2-1; TRBD2 aligns across 12 bases. This CDR3 contains 13 residues. Germline values: CDR1 SGHTA, CDR2 FQGTGA. V was pared by 6 bases and J by 8 bases, with 2 bases of the junction left unmatched. CDR3 sequence reads: CASRTSGSDEQFF. CDR3 nucleotide sequence: TGTGCCAGCAGGACTAGCGGGAGCGATGAGCAGTTCTTC.

The rearrangement joins TRBV19 to TRBJ1-5; D may be TRBD1 (5 bases). V gave up 4 bases and J gave up 1 base, with 11 bases separating them. Per the germline V gene, CDR1 is LNHDA and CDR2 is SQIVND (reference sequence). The CDR3 sequence is 15 residues long. The DNA of the CDR3 is TGTGCCAGTAGTAGACAGTTTTTGAGCAATCAGCCCCAGCATTTT. Its protein is CASSRQFLSNQPQHF.

This clone was picked up one time. V usage is TRBV2 and J usage is TRBJ1-5; maybe TRBD1 (5 bases). V lost 7 bases, J lost 0 bases, and 7 bases lay in between. Germline CDR1 is SNHLY and CDR2 is FYNNEI. There are 13 residues in the CDR3. The CDR3 coding sequence is TGTGCCAGCATAGGGGATAGCAATCAGCCCCAGCATTTT. This gives the protein CASIGDSNQPQHF.

The gene calls are TRBV27 and TRBJ1-1; 11 bases match TRBD1. CDR1 and CDR2 (germline): MNHEY, SMNVEV (reference sequence). Trimming removed 5 bases from V and 5 bases from J; junction bases left unmatched: 7. The CDR3 extends over 15 amino acids. CDR3 sequence (DNA): TGTGCCAGCAGTGCCGGGACAGGGGGTTATACTGAAGCTTTCTTT. Translating gives CASSAGTGGYTEAFF.

This sequence joins TRBV5-5 and TRBJ2-7, with a possible D match to TRBD2 (7 bases). The V gene's germline CDR1 is SGHKS and CDR2 YYEKEE (reference sequence). Trimming cost V 3 bases and J 7 bases, with 20 bases left between them. This CDR3 spans 15 amino acids. The DNA for the CDR3 is TGTGCCAGCAGCTCCCTGTCGGGGGGCCTTAGGGAGCAGTACTTC. Protein product: CASSSLSGGLREQYF.

This chain joins TRBV5-6 and TRBJ2-5; D is perhaps TRBD2 (6 bases). In germline, CDR1 is SGHDT, CDR2 YYEEEE. This CDR3 comprises 16 residues. Trimming took 2 bases from V and 2 from J, leaving 16 bases between them. As DNA, the CDR3 is TGTGCCAGCAGCTTTGGGGTGGGAGGAGGACAAGAGACCCAGTACTTC. Residues: CASSFGVGGGQETQYF.

This chain joins TRBV6-1 and TRBJ2-1; a possible D gene is TRBD1 (5 bases). This CDR3 is built from 16 residues. CDR1 and CDR2 (germline): MNHNS, SASEGT. V shed 1 base and J shed 5 bases, with 15 bases lying between them. The CDR3 nucleotides are TGTGCCAGCAGTGAAGTAGGGGTCAAAAACAACAATGAGCAGTTCTTC. Its translation is CASSEVGVKNNNEQFF.

The chain combines TRBV30 with TRBJ2-1; D may be TRBD2 (6 bases). Deletions cut 7 bases from V and 4 bases from J, with 26 bases between. CDR1 is GTSNPN and CDR2 is SVGIG in the germline V gene (reference sequence). This CDR3 has 17 amino acids. DNA of the CDR3: TGTGCCTATCTCCCGGGACTCGTAATAAATTCTTACAATGAGCAGTTCTTC. Protein sequence: CAYLPGLVINSYNEQFF. The variable domain in full, with the rest retrieved from reference TRBV30 and TRBJ2-1, is SQTIHQWPATLVQPVGSPLSLECTVEGTSNPNLYWYRQAAGRGLQLLFYSVGIGQISSEVPQNLSASRPQDRQFILSSKKLLLSDSGFYLCAYLPGLVINSYNEQFFGPGTRLTVL.

The V gene is TRBV6-2 or TRBV6-3, the J gene TRBJ1-1; D not resolved. Per the germline V gene, CDR1 is MNHEY and CDR2 is SVGEGT. The CDR3 loop spans 12 amino acids. Trimming removed 2 bases from V and 10 bases from J, with 11 bases in between. In DNA form, the CDR3 reads TGTGCCAGCAGTTACACGAGACGGGTAGCTTTCTTT. This codes for CASSYTRRVAFF.

The chain uses TRBV5-4 and TRBJ2-1; 11 bases align to TRBD1. The ends lost 3 bases at V and 10 bases at J; junction bases unmatched: 12. The CDR3 extends over 16 amino acids. Germline CDR1 SGHNT, CDR2 YYREEE (reference sequence). The CDR3 loop is CASSSPLGQGAGEQFF. DNA of the CDR3: TGTGCCAGCAGCTCCCCCCTCGGACAGGGGGCTGGGGAGCAGTTCTTC.

The V call is TRBV30, the J call TRBJ1-2, with D perhaps matching TRBD1 (6 bases). Germline V gives CDR1 GTSNPN, CDR2 SVGIG (reference sequence). This CDR3 contains 14 residues. Between the trimmed V and J ends, which lost 5 bases and 2 bases, there was a span of 15 bases. DNA of the CDR3: TGTGCCTGGGCCTGGGGGCCTATCAACTATGGCTACACCTTC. It translates to CAWAWGPINYGYTF.

This clone was picked up a small number of times. The chain recombines TRBV2 with TRBJ2-2, with 11 bases identical to TRBD1. Germline loops: CDR1 SNHLY, CDR2 FYNNEI. The CDR3 consists of 14 residues. Trimming cost V 9 bases and J 6 bases; bases outside gene matches: 6. The CDR3 spells CARADRGHAGELFF. For the CDR3, the DNA is TGTGCCAGAGCGGACAGGGGGCATGCCGGGGAGCTGTTTTTT.